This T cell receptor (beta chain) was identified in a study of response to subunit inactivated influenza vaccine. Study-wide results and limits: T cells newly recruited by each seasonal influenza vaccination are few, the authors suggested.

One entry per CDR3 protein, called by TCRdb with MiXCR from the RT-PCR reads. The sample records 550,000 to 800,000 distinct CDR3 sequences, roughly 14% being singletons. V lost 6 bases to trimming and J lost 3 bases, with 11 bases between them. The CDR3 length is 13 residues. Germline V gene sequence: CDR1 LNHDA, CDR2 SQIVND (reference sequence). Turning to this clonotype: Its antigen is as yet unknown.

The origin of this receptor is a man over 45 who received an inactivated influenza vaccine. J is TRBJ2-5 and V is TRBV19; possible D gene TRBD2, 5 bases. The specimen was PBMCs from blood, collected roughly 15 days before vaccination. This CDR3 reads CASRYRDEETQYF. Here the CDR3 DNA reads TGTGCCAGTAGGTACCGGGATGAAGAGACCCAGTACTTC. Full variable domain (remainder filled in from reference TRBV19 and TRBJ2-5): DGGITQSPKYLFRKEGQNVTLSCEQNLNHDAMYWYRQDPGQGLRLIYYSQIVNDFQKGDIAEGYSVSREKKESFPLTVTSAQKNPTAFYLCASRYRDEETQYFGPGTRLLVL.